These 9 T cell receptor beta chains share one sample of origin, sequenced in a study of T cells after yellow fever vaccination. TCRdb ran MiXCR on the 5' RACE reads and lists one entry per CDR3 protein. The sample has some 320,000 distinct CDR3 sequences, approximately 9% seen once. Sequencing was performed on PBMCs, taken on the day of the first yellow fever vaccination. Receptors originate from a man aged 18-30 years who received the YFV17D yellow fever vaccine.

This clonotype was counted a few times. V and J are TRBV10-3 and TRBJ1-4; TRBD1 matches at 7 bases. Germline V gene lookup returns CDR1 ENHRY and CDR2 SYGVKD. This CDR3 region has 14 residues. Trimming cost V 11 bases and J 3 bases; bases outside gene matches: 9. DNA of the CDR3: TGTGCCTCGGGGCCCCAGGGGGCTAATGAAAAACTGTTTTTT. Translation gives CASGPQGANEKLFF.

The V call is TRBV5-4, the J call TRBJ2-3, with TRBD2 matching over 11 bases. There are 19 residues in the CDR3. Germline V gene sequence: CDR1 SGHNT, CDR2 YYREEE (reference sequence). V trimming: 0 bases; J trimming: 0 bases; junction bases outside the gene matches: 9. The CDR3 DNA sequence: TGTGCCAGCAGCTTGGTATTGGTAGCGGGGGGGCGGAGCACAGATACGCAGTATTTT. This encodes CASSLVLVAGGRSTDTQYF. Variable domain in full (rest from reference TRBV5-4 and TRBJ2-3): ETGVTQSPTHLIKTRGQQVTLRCSSQSGHNTVSWYQQALGQGPQFIFQYYREEENGRGNFPPRFSGLQFPNYSSELNVNALELDDSALYLCASSLVLVAGGRSTDTQYFGPGTRLTVL.

J is TRBJ2-4 and V is TRBV6-6; TRBD1 or TRBD2 may be the D gene (5 bases each). V was cut by 6 bases and J by 6 bases, with 9 bases left in between. In germline, CDR1 is MNHNY, CDR2 SVGAGI (reference sequence). This CDR3 spans 12 amino acids. The CDR3 DNA reads as TGTGCCAGCAGCGAGGGACGAAACATTCAGTACTTC. It translates to CASSEGRNIQYF.

This clonotype was seen a few times. This chain joins TRBV6-5 and TRBJ2-1; 8 bases map to TRBD2. Unmatched junction bases numbered 12, after V lost 0 bases and J lost 2 bases. The CDR3 is 19 residues long. Per the germline V gene, CDR1 is MNHEY and CDR2 is SVGAGI. The CDR3 region is CASSYSRGGRGVTYNEQFF. The CDR3 coding sequence is TGTGCCAGCAGTTACTCACGGGGAGGGCGGGGGGTTACCTACAATGAGCAGTTCTTC.

This clonotype was observed a few times. V usage is TRBV7-3 and J usage is TRBJ1-2; no definite D call. The V gene lost 2 bases and the J gene lost 8 bases, with 24 bases spanning the gap. The germline CDR1 and CDR2 sequences are SGHTA and FQGTGA. The CDR3 sequence is 17 residues long. The CDR3 spells CASSLRPLSLAEGGYTF. CDR3 nucleotide sequence: TGTGCCAGCAGCTTACGCCCTCTCAGCCTTGCCGAGGGAGGCTACACCTTC. Filled out from reference TRBV7-3 and TRBJ1-2, the complete variable domain reads GAGVSQTPSNKVTEKGKYVELRCDPISGHTALYWYRQSLGQGPEFLIYFQGTGAADDSGLPNDRFFAVRPEGSVSTLKIQRTERGDSAVYLCASSLRPLSLAEGGYTFGSGTRLTVV.

This clonotype was counted a single time. This chain uses TRBV6-2 or TRBV6-3 with TRBJ2-7; maybe TRBD2 (5 bases). The CDR3 consists of 16 residues. CDR1 and CDR2 (germline): MNHEY, SVGEGT. Trimming took off 2 bases at V and 3 bases at J, with 17 bases between the two ends. The CDR3 sequence: CASSYPWTVHRYEQYF. The CDR3 DNA reads as TGTGCCAGCAGTTACCCCTGGACTGTCCACCGCTACGAGCAGTACTTC.

This clonotype was seen a few times. The genes are TRBV12-3 or TRBV12-4 and TRBJ1-2; 11 nucleotides agree with TRBD1. The CDR3 consists of 15 residues. Germline trimming cut 3 bases from V and 4 bases from J; bases unmatched to any gene: 4. CDR3 nucleotide sequence: TGTGCCAGCAGTTTCCCGGGACAGGGGGTCTATGGCTACACCTTC. Amino acid sequence: CASSFPGQGVYGYTF.

This chain joins TRBV29-1 and TRBJ1-1, with D possibly being TRBD1 (5 bases). CDR3 size: 13 residues. CDR1 is SQVTM and CDR2 is ANQGSEA in the germline V gene. V was clipped by 4 bases and J by 0 bases, with 9 bases between them. CDR3 DNA: TGCAGCGTTGTGCAGGGAATGAACACTGAAGCTTTCTTT. Translated, it gives CSVVQGMNTEAFF. Drawing the rest from reference TRBV29-1 and TRBJ1-1, the complete variable domain is SAVISQKPSRDICQRGTSLTIQCQVDSQVTMMFWYRQQPGQSLTLIATANQGSEATYESGFVIDKFPISRPNLTFSTLTVSNMSPEDSSIYLCSVVQGMNTEAFFGQGTRLTVV.

This clonotype was found a few times. The rearrangement uses TRBV20-1 and TRBJ1-5; D is possibly TRBD1 (5 bases). Trimming took 3 bases from V and 3 from J, leaving 9 bases between them. CDR3 length equals 13 residues. The V gene's germline CDR1 is DFQATT and CDR2 SNEGSKA (reference sequence). The CDR3 protein is CSASPRDNQPQHF. The CDR3 coding sequence is TGCAGTGCTAGTCCCAGGGACAATCAGCCCCAGCATTTT.